These T cell receptor beta chains were read from a single sample in a study of vaccination and CD4 T cells after COVID-19. Their target antigens are unknown. Via MiXCR, TCRdb re-called the PCR reads, giving one row per CDR3 protein. The data hold over 10,000 distinct CDR3 sequences, with around 60% observed a single time. Sequencing was performed on cultured CD4+ T cells from blood, taken after SARS-CoV-2 vaccination. Receptors were obtained from a human donor with COVID-19. Both conserved end residues are part of each CDR3. The D gene is left open where the match is weak. Size tells how often a clone was seen (once, few, many) or the class of an expanded clone, and some rows leave it out.

TRBJ2-5 NA NA TRBV27 TGTGCCAGCAGTCCTGGCCCCGGGGGCAGGGAGACCCAGTACTTC CASSPGPGGRETQYF
TRBJ1-2 TRBD1 NA TRBV7-2 TGTGCCAGCAGCCCGGGTCGGGACAGGGCTCTGAAGGGCTACACCTTC CASSPGRDRALKGYTF
TRBJ2-3 NA NA TRBV15 TGTGCCACCACCCCGAACCCGGGGGCCTTCACAGATACGCAGTATTTT CATTPNPGAFTDTQYF
TRBJ2-1 NA NA TRBV5-1 TGCGCCAGCAGCTTGGTCGGGTCTAGCTCCTACAATGAGCAGTTCTTC CASSLVGSSSYNEQFF
TRBJ1-1 NA NA TRBV5-4 TGTGCCAGCAGCTTAAACACTGAAGCTTTCTTT CASSLNTEAFF
TRBJ1-6 TRBD1 NA TRBV10-1 TGCGCCAGCACCCGGACAGGGCATTATTCACCCCTCCACTTT CASTRTGHYSPLHF
TRBJ2-2 NA NA TRBV29-1 TGCAGCGTAGCCAGGGGAGGTACCGGGGAGCTGTTTTTT CSVARGGTGELFF
TRBJ2-5 NA few TRBV20-1 TGCAGTGCCCATACTGGGCTAGCGACCCAGTACTTC CSAHTGLATQYF
TRBJ1-5 TRBD1 once TRBV18 TGTGCCAGCTCATCAACAGGGGGGAGTCAGCCCCAGCATTTT CASSSTGGSQPQHF
TRBJ2-5 NA few TRBV30 TGTGCCTGGAGCCCCCGGCCGGGGGAGACCCAGTACTTC CAWSPRPGETQYF
TRBJ2-5 TRBD1 NA TRBV2 TGTGCCAGCAGTGCGGACAGGGCCAAGACCCAGTACTTC CASSADRAKTQYF
TRBJ2-5 TRBD2 NA TRBV11-1 TGTGCCAGCAGCCCCGGGACTAAGGGCGAGACCCAGTACTTC CASSPGTKGETQYF
TRBJ1-5 NA NA TRBV7-2 TGTGCCAGCAGCTTAAGCCAGAATCAGCCCCAGCATTTT CASSLSQNQPQHF
TRBJ1-1 NA NA TRBV5-1 TGCGCCAGCAGCCCAGAGATTATAAACACTGAAGCTTTCTTT CASSPEIINTEAFF
TRBJ2-6 NA NA TRBV20-1 TGCAGTGCTAGCGCGAGGCGGAGCTTCTCTGGGGCCAACGTCCTGACTTTC CSASARRSFSGANVLTF
TRBJ1-1 NA NA TRBV11-3 TGTGCCAGCAGCTTCGGGGGTGACACTGAAGCTTTCTTT CASSFGGDTEAFF
TRBJ2-5 NA once TRBV5-3 TGTGCCAGCAGCTTGGACGACCGCGGTGAGACCCAGTACTTC CASSLDDRGETQYF
TRBJ1-1 NA NA TRBV7-9 TGTGCCAGCAGCCGACTTCTAGACAGGCGTGGCACTGAAGCTTTCTTT CASSRLLDRRGTEAFF
TRBJ2-7 NA few TRBV7-8 TGTGCCAGCAGCTTAGGGGACAAGGGATACGAGCAGTACTTC CASSLGDKGYEQYF
TRBJ2-3 NA NA TRBV20-1 TGCAGTGCTAGAAGGGGAGATGGCACAGATACGCAGTATTTT CSARRGDGTDTQYF
TRBJ2-1 TRBD2 NA TRBV20-1 TGCAGTGCCACCCCCCCCCAGGGACTAGCCACGGATGAGCAGTTCTTC CSATPPQGLATDEQFF
TRBJ1-1 NA NA TRBV5-6 TGTGCCAGCAGCTTCAGGGTAGCAGAAGCTTTCTTT CASSFRVAEAFF
TRBJ1-5 NA NA TRBV20-1 TGCAGTGCTGTACCGGGACCCAGGAGCAATCAGCCCCAGCATTTT CSAVPGPRSNQPQHF
TRBJ1-1 NA NA TRBV20-1 TGCAGTGCTGAACGTTCAACTACAGGGTTTACCTCTGAAGCTTTCTTT CSAERSTTGFTSEAFF
TRBJ1-5 NA few TRBV2 TGTGCCAGCAGTGACAGGGGCAATCAGCCCCAGCATTTT CASSDRGNQPQHF
TRBJ2-6 TRBD1 NA TRBV20-1 TGCAGTGCTAGGGGGACAGCGGATCGCTCTGGGGCCAACGTCCTGACTTTC CSARGTADRSGANVLTF
TRBJ2-7 TRBD2 NA TRBV9 TGTGCCAGCAGCCCAGCGGCGGGGGCCTACGAGCAGTACTTC CASSPAAGAYEQYF
TRBJ2-5 NA few TRBV12-3/TRBV12-4 TGTGCCAGCAGTTTACCCGGCGTGGAGACCCAGTACTTC CASSLPGVETQYF
TRBJ1-2 TRBD1 large TRBV30 TGTGCCTGGAGTGCCCTCGACAGGGGGAACTATGGCTACACCTTC CAWSALDRGNYGYTF